Listed below are T cell receptor beta chains from one sample, sequenced in a study of molecular identifiers for immune sequencing clone quantification. Via MiXCR, TCRdb re-called the PCR reads, giving one row per CDR3 protein. The sample includes 8,500 to 11,000 distinct CDR3 sequences, approximately 20% of them seen just once. Sequenced sample: naive CD8+ T cells from blood, with Jurkat cell RNA spiked in. These receptors originate from a human donor in good health. Some libraries in this study had Jurkat cell RNA spiked in. Both conserved end residues are part of each CDR3. A D gene is named only where the DNA matches it firmly. Clone size is not always given. Where it is, it says once, few, many or a class for expanded clones.

j_call	d_call	clone_size	v_call	cdr3_nt	cdr3_aa
TRBJ2-7	-	-	TRBV7-9	TGTGCCAGCAGCTTAGCCTCGGGAGAGCAGTACTTC	CASSLASGEQYF
TRBJ2-5	-	many	TRBV6-5	TGTGCCAGCACTGGGCGAACCCAAGAGACCCAGTACTTC	CASTGRTQETQYF
TRBJ2-3	-	many	TRBV27	TGTGCCAGCAGTCCGAGCGACGGGGATGCTGGCACAGATACGCAGTATTTT	CASSPSDGDAGTDTQYF
TRBJ2-7	-	few	TRBV27	TGTGCCAGCAGTCTAAATGCAGGGGGAGGCCACGAGCAGTACTTC	CASSLNAGGGHEQYF
TRBJ1-6	-	few	TRBV27	TGTGCCAGCAGCCAACCCGGACATCGCTCCTATAATTCACCCCTCCACTTT	CASSQPGHRSYNSPLHF
TRBJ2-2	TRBD1	many	TRBV10-3	TGTGCCATCAGCCCGACAGGGACCGGGGAGCTGTTTTTT	CAISPTGTGELFF
TRBJ2-7	TRBD1	few	TRBV7-9	TGTGCCAGCAGCCCTCCCCTAGGACAGGGAGTCCACGAGCAGTACTTC	CASSPPLGQGVHEQYF
TRBJ2-1	TRBD2	-	TRBV6-5	TGTGCCAGCAGTTACTCGAGACTAGCGACATACAATGAGCAGTTCTTC	CASSYSRLATYNEQFF
TRBJ2-4	TRBD2	-	TRBV7-9	TGTGCCAGCAGCTTAATTGGGCGGGAGGGCGACAAAAACATTCAGTACTTC	CASSLIGREGDKNIQYF
TRBJ2-7	TRBD2	once	TRBV4-1	TGCGCCAGCAGCCAACAACTAGCGGGAAGCTACGAGCAGTACTTC	CASSQQLAGSYEQYF
TRBJ2-7	-	-	TRBV4-1	TGCGCCAGCAGCCAGGATCTAACCTACGAGCAGTACTTC	CASSQDLTYEQYF
TRBJ1-2	-	many	TRBV12-3/TRBV12-4	TGTGCCAGCAGTTTGTGGCGGAGCAACTATGGCTACACCTTC	CASSLWRSNYGYTF
TRBJ2-1	-	many	TRBV7-9	TGTGCCAGCAGCTTAGGCCCGGAGGGGGAGCAGTTCTTC	CASSLGPEGEQFF
TRBJ1-2	-	medium-sized	TRBV12-5	TGTGCTAGTGGTTTGGACCACAGGACAGAGCCCTATGGCTACACCTTC	CASGLDHRTEPYGYTF
TRBJ2-7	-	many	TRBV29-1	TGCAGCTCGCGGACAGCGACACTTACCTACGAGCAGTACTTC	CSSRTATLTYEQYF
TRBJ2-5	-	medium-sized	TRBV13	TGTGCCAGCAGCTACCGGGACGACCAAGAGACCCAGTACTTC	CASSYRDDQETQYF
TRBJ2-1	-	medium-sized	TRBV4-3	TGCGCCAGCAGCCAAGATCGCGCGGTATACAATGAGCAGTTCTTC	CASSQDRAVYNEQFF
TRBJ2-7	TRBD2	-	TRBV20-1	TGCAGTGCTAGGATGGGACTAGCGGGCCACGAGCAGTACTTC	CSARMGLAGHEQYF
TRBJ2-1	TRBD2	many	TRBV7-8	TGTGCCAGCAGCCTTCTGACTAGCGGGATGTATGAGCAGTTCTTC	CASSLLTSGMYEQFF
TRBJ1-4	TRBD1	-	TRBV11-2	TGTGCCAGCAGCTTAGGAACTGGACAGGGTGGCGAAAAACTGTTTTTT	CASSLGTGQGGEKLFF
TRBJ2-7	TRBD2	medium-sized	TRBV7-2	TGTGCCAGCAGCTTTGGACTAGCGGGAGGCTACGAGCAGTACTTC	CASSFGLAGGYEQYF
TRBJ2-3	-	medium-sized	TRBV5-1	TGCGCCAGCAGCTACGGACTGTTTCTCACAGATACGCAGTATTTT	CASSYGLFLTDTQYF
TRBJ1-6	-	many	TRBV10-3	TGTGCCATCAGAGTCGACAGTGTTGGGAACTCACCCCTCCACTTT	CAIRVDSVGNSPLHF
TRBJ2-2	TRBD2	many	TRBV11-2	TGTGCCAGCAGCTTACGAGGCGGGAGTAACACCGGGGAGCTGTTTTTT	CASSLRGGSNTGELFF
TRBJ2-1	TRBD2	many	TRBV7-9	TGTGCCAGCAGCGTGTCTAGCGGGAGCCGCCTTGATGAGCAGTTCTTC	CASSVSSGSRLDEQFF
TRBJ2-5	-	medium-sized	TRBV5-5	TGTGCCAGCAGCTTGGAGGGTTGGGAATCCGTTCTTCGCCGAGAGACCCAGTACTTC	CASSLEGWESVLRRETQYF
TRBJ2-3	-	many	TRBV13	TGTGCCAGCAGCTTAGCAGGGGCCTCTACAGATACGCAGTATTTT	CASSLAGASTDTQYF
TRBJ1-1	TRBD1	medium-sized	TRBV10-3	TGTGCCATACAAGACAGGGGGATGAACACTGAAGCTTTCTTT	CAIQDRGMNTEAFF
TRBJ1-1	-	medium-sized	TRBV28	TGTGCCAGCAGTTTCCCCCGCGGGGGGGTCACTGAAGCTTTCTTT	CASSFPRGGVTEAFF
TRBJ1-1	-	-	TRBV29-1	TGCAGCGTTGCCGTGCCGGGAACAGACACTGAAGCTTTCTTC	CSVAVPGTDTEAFF
TRBJ2-3	TRBD2	many	TRBV29-1	TGCAGCGTTGCGCTAGCGGAATTAACAGATACGCAGTATTTT	CSVALAELTDTQYF
TRBJ2-1	-	medium-sized	TRBV27	TGTGCCAGCAGTCCCGGGGAAGCGGAGGGCCATCATGAGCAGTTCTTC	CASSPGEAEGHHEQFF
TRBJ2-5	-	medium-sized	TRBV7-9	TGTGCCAGCAGCTTATTCCCAGGGGACGAGTGGGAGACCCAGTACTTC	CASSLFPGDEWETQYF
TRBJ2-3	TRBD2	medium-sized	TRBV9	TGTGCCAGCAGCGCCGGGACTAGATCAGATACGCAGTATTTT	CASSAGTRSDTQYF
TRBJ1-5	-	few	TRBV27	TGTGCCAGCAGTTTGAGGGGTAGCAATCAGCCCCAGCATTTT	CASSLRGSNQPQHF
TRBJ2-5	-	-	TRBV29-1	TGCAGCGTTAGAGGGGGGGGGAGGCTCCAAGAGACCCAGTACTTC	CSVRGGGRLQETQYF
TRBJ2-5	-	medium-sized	TRBV3-1	TGTGCCAGCAGCCAAGGTGCCAGTTTCCAAGAGACCCAGTACTTC	CASSQGASFQETQYF
TRBJ2-7	TRBD1	medium-sized	TRBV28	TGTGCCAGCAGCCTGACAGGGTTCGGGTACGAGCAGTACTTC	CASSLTGFGYEQYF
TRBJ2-7	-	-	TRBV3-1	TGTGCCAGCAGCCAAGGACTAGACTACGAGCAGTACTTC	CASSQGLDYEQYF
TRBJ2-1	-	medium-sized	TRBV3-1	TGTGCCAGCAGCCAAGTCATACCGCCGGGCTCCTACAATGAGCAGTTCTTC	CASSQVIPPGSYNEQFF
TRBJ2-7	TRBD1	many	TRBV28	TGTGCCAGCAGGCCGGGACAGGGAGCCTACGAGCAGTACTTC	CASRPGQGAYEQYF
TRBJ2-7	TRBD2	few	TRBV6-2/TRBV6-3	TGTGCCAGCAGTCTCGGGACTAGCGGGAATGGCGAGCAGTACTTC	CASSLGTSGNGEQYF
TRBJ2-7	-	once	TRBV7-2	TGTGCCAGCAGCTCTTTGGACTCGCTGGAGCAGTACTTC	CASSSLDSLEQYF
TRBJ1-1	-	many	TRBV27	TGTGCCAGCAGTCGGGTGTGGGGTGACACTGAAGCTTTCTTT	CASSRVWGDTEAFF